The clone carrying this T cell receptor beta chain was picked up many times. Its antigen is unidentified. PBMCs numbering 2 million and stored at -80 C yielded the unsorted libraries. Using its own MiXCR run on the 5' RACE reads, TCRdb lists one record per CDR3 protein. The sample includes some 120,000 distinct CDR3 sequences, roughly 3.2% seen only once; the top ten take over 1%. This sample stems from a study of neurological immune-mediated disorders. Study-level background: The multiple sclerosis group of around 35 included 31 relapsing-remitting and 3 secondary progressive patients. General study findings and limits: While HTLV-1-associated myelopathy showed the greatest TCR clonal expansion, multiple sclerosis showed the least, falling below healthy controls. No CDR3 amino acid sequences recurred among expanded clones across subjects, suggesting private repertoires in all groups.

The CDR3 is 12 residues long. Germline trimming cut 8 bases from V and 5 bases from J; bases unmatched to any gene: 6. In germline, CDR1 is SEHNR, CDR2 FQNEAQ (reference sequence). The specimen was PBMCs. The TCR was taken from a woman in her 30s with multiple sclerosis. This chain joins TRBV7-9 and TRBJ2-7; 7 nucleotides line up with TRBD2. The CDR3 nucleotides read TGTGCCAGCGGCGGGAGAGGGAACGAGCAGTACTTC. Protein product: CASGGRGNEQYF.